Here is one T cell receptor beta chain with its context. The sample belongs to a study of blood T cell repertoires in COVID-19. Study as a whole: Samples taken during acute and convalescent COVID-19 were collected in the United States, Italy and Spain. Sources were T cells, B-cell-depleted T cells, or PBMCs; the material itself was cDNA or gDNA.

Germline CDR1 is SNHLY and CDR2 is FYNNEI. CDR3 size: 14 residues. Between the trimmed V and J ends, which lost 5 bases and 4 bases, there was a span of 15 bases. Per the original data handling: Cell counts per sample came from amplifying reference gene primers. The data were produced by immunoSEQ multiplex PCR, yet TCRdb's version contains in-frame clones alone and is incomplete. Clone size and V and J calls were adopted from that table, with D and trimming inferred from the DNA. The table has roughly 220,000 clones, around 84% seen once. The TCR sequence derives from a man aged 25-40 years with active or convalescent COVID-19. Material for sequencing was peripheral blood. This chain links TRBV2 with TRBJ2-7; D unresolved. The CDR3 sequence is CASSKTNPVYEQYF. The CDR3 region has the DNA TGTGCCAGCAGTAAGACAAACCCCGTTTACGAGCAGTACTTC.